This TCR beta chain is from a study of T cell clones after liver transplantation. Background on the study: Immunosuppression withdrawal was tried within 2 years after liver transplantation in this trial.

Sorting of unstimulated PBMCs yielded separate CD3+CD4+ and CD3+CD8+ fractions. This CDR3 is built from 12 residues. The germline V gene has CDR1 SQVTM and CDR2 ANQGSEA. Trimming took 6 bases from V and 3 from J, leaving 11 bases between them. Clones were read by immunoSEQ multiplex PCR, and TCRdb kept only the in-frame ones, dropping some. The sample has about 33,000 clones, just under 95% seen once. The sequence was collected from a human patient who received a liver transplant. Among the T cells, some may be from the graft donor. The rearrangement joins TRBV29-1 to TRBJ1-1; weak D call: TRBD1 (6 bases). The material sequenced was CD8+ T cells from blood, taken 12 months after liver transplant. The CDR3 reads CSVLGGDTEAFF. The DNA for the CDR3 is TGCAGCGTGCTAGGGGGGGACACTGAAGCTTTCTTT.